The clone carrying this T cell receptor (beta chain) was counted once. This specimen belongs to a study of OX40 agonist ivuxolimab in advanced cancers. The overall study: One patient with hepatocellular carcinoma and two with cutaneous melanoma, three in all, had partial responses.

TCRdb keeps only in-frame clones here, not all; method: immunoSEQ multiplex PCR. The table lists about 19,000 clones, 65% to 85% of them singletons, with more than 50% in the top ten. People who had autoimmune disease history or systemic immunosuppression were excluded. There are 14 residues in the CDR3. From germline, CDR1 is SGDLS and CDR2 YYNGEE. Trimming shortened V by 2 bases and J by 7 bases, and 15 bases separated the two germline ends. The V and J genes are TRBV9 and TRBJ1-1; a possible D gene is TRBD1 (5 bases). The source is an adult with an advanced solid tumor such as melanoma, head and neck, liver or kidney cancer. The sequencing used CD4+ or CD8+ T cells sorted from blood, collected in a trial of the OX40 agonist ivuxolimab. The CDR3 DNA sequence: TGTGCCAGCAGCGTTGAGACAGACGAAAATGAAGCTTTCTTT. It encodes CASSVETDENEAFF.